This T cell receptor (beta chain) was found in a study of T cells in Graves' hyperthyroidism and ophthalmopathy. As for the study in general: Blood was drawn when the patient was first diagnosed and still untreated.

Reasons for excluding patients were uncontrolled infection, other autoimmune disease, pregnancy or lactation. Every diagnosis used clinical symptoms, serum thyroxine and TRAb, thyroid ultrasound and orbital computed tomography. The CDR3 is 15 amino acids. Trimming left V 4 bases short and J 5 bases short, with 16 bases between. Per the germline V gene, CDR1 is SGHRS and CDR2 is YFSETQ. What was amplified from RNA transcripts were TCR beta CDR3 regions. In the first-round RT-PCR of the TCR CDR3, the HTBI primer set was used. Each CDR3 protein is one row after TCRdb ran MiXCR on the multiplex PCR reads. The data hold 600,000 to 650,000 distinct CDR3 sequences, with more than 20% observed a single time. This clonotype was detected only once.

The receptor comes from a man younger than 40 with Graves' ophthalmopathy. V gene TRBV5-1 combines with J gene TRBJ2-4, with D possibly matching TRBD2 (5 bases). Sequenced material: blood. In nucleotides, the CDR3 is TGCGCCAGCAGCCGTCCTACTAGTCCTCAAAACATTCAGTACTTC. Translated: CASSRPTSPQNIQYF.